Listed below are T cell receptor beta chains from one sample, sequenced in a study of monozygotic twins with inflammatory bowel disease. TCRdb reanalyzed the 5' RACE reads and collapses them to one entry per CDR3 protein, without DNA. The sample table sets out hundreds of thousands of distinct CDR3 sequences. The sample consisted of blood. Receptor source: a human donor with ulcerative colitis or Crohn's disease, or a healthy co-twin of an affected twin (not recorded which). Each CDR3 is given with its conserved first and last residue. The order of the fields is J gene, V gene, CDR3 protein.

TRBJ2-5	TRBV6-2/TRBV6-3	CASRLAGVGETQYF
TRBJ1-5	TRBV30	CAWSKREAYQPQHF
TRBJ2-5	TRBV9	CASSPLSTGVGETQYF
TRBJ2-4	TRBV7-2	CASSSRQGVENIQYF
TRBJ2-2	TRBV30	CAGAPRTLTGELFF
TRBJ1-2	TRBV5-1	CASSADAGGIGYGYTF
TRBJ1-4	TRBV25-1	CASSELDRGEKLFF
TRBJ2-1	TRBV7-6	CASSLFLGNEQFF
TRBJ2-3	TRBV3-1	CASSQDWRTTDTQYF
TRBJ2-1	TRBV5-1	CASSPTSGGLGNNEQFF
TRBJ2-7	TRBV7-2	CASSKAFYEQYF
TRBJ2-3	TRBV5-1	CASSSRTASTDTQYF
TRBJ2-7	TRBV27	CASRVAGGLDEQYF
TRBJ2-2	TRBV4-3	CASSQRGLNTGELFF
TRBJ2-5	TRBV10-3	CAISESPETQYF
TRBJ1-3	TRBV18	CATSPAYSSGNTIYF
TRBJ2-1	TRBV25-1	CASSGSTLSGIPYNEQFF
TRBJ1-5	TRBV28	CASSLAGLGNQPQHF
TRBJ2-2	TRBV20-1	CSAPASGGALTGELFF
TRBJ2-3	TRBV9	CASSVAGFDTQYF
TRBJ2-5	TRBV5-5	CASSSDRGGQETQYF
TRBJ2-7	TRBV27	CASSPGLAGGPISYEQYF
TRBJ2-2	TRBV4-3	CASSQDQEGGSTGELFF
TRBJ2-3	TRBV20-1	CSALWRVTDTQYF
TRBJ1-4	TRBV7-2	CASSLSDRGQKLFF
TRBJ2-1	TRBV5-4	CASSLATHRPNEQFF
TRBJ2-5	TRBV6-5	CASSIPGGETQYF
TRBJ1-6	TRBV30	CALDFGQTLHF
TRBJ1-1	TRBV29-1	CSVALGANIEAFF
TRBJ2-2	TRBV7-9	CASSLSPQGTGELFF
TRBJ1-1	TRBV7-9	CASSLVSQTPGPPEAFF
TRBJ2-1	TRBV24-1	CATSDQTTLNEQFF
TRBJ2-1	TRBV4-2	CASSQDRSGGGNEQFF
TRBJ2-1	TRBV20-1	CSAPTSGWNEQFF
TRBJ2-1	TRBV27	CASSFRLSSYNEQFF
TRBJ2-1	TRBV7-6	CASSLAVGAYNEQFF
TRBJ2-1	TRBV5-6	CASSPGTGRSYNEQFF
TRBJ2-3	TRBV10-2	CASSERGRADTQYF
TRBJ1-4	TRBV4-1	CASSQGGSQTNEKLFF
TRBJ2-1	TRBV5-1	CASSLGQGSVYNEQFF
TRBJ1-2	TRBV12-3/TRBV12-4	CASSQTGLSYGYTF
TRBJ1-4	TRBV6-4	CASRGLLGEKLFF
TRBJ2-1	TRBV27	CASSLSPSGKQFF
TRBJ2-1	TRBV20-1	CSAPKSGGANEQFF
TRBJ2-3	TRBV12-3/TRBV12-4	CVSSLRQVADTQYF
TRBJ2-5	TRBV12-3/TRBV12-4	CASSLAWGQEGTQYF
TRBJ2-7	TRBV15	CATSSLEQGAEQYF
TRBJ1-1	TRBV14	CASSQDLPGSNTEAFF
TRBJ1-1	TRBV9	CASSVGTGGPTEAFF
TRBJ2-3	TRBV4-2	CASSPPMVGTDTQYF
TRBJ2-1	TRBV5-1	CASSFTASSYNEQFF
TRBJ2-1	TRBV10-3	CAISEGSDYNEQFF
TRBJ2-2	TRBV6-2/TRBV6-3	CASSINTGELFF
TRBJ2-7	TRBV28	CAGADSYEQYF
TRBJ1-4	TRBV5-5	CASSLFRTGSLGYEKLFF